Below, one TCR beta chain is given with its context. Its antigen is currently unknown. Negative isolation yielded CD8+ and CD4+ T cells; FACS enriched TEMRA cells. Random hexamers served to reverse transcribe about 0.45 to 1 ug RNA. TCRdb analysed the immunoSEQ multiplex PCR reads with MiXCR anew, one entry per CDR3 protein. The table lists about 180,000 distinct CDR3 sequences, just under 95% of them singletons. The source of the sample is a study of CD8 T cells in Susac syndrome. General study results and limits: Clonal expansion was not seen in any Susac syndrome CD4+ T cell repertoire. The study admitted that it had a relatively small number of individuals in its TCR sequencing and HLA analysis.

Germline CDR1 reads KGHSH; CDR2 reads LQKENI. This CDR3 spans 14 amino acids. Trimming removed 2 bases from V and 5 bases from J; junction bases left unmatched: 4. The TCR sequence derives from a human donor with Susac syndrome. The chain has TRBV18 and TRBJ2-3; 7 bases match TRBD2. The sequenced sample consisted of CD4+ T cells from PBMCs. The CDR3, as DNA: TGTGCCAGCTCACCAGATTTAGCGGGAGATACGCAGTATTTT. It codes for CASSPDLAGDTQYF.